This record covers a single T cell receptor beta chain. Its antigen is not known. 60 Vbeta and 13 Jbeta primers were used in PCR. Method: immunoSEQ multiplex PCR; TCRdb's copy keeps in-frame clones and lacks some. This table holds over 200,000 clones, more than 70% found once. This sample is part of a study of cytomegalovirus exposure and HLA in healthy donors. Points from the study as a whole: TCR sequences were mostly rare, though some public TCRs occurred in many donors. With DRB1 most and HLA-C fewest, TCR association rates differed between HLA loci in a later analysis. The authors considered a cluster of highly shared sequence variants likely to be a sequencing artifact. Follow-up analysis later connected one missense variant in DCLRE1C with trimming of TCR beta V- and J-genes.

The CDR3 sequence is 17 residues long. The material sequenced was PBMCs. The origin of this receptor is a human donor in good health. The V gene is TRBV21-1, the J gene TRBJ2-5; the table gives TRBD2 as D, unverified against the DNA. TRBV21-1 is deemed a pseudogene. CDR3 sequence (DNA): TGTGCCAGCAGCTCGACCCCCCAGCGGGAGTATCAAGAGACCCAGTACTTC. Translation: CASSSTPQREYQETQYF.